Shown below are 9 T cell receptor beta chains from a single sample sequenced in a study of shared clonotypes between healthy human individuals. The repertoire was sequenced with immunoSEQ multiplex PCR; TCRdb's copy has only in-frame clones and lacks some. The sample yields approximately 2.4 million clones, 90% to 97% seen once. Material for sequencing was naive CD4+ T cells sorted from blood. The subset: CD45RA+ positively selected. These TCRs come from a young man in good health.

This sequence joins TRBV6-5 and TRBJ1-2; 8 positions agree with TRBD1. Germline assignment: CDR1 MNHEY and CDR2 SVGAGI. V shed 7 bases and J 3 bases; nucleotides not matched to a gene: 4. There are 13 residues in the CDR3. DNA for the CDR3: TGTGCCAGCACCGACAGGGGTGACTATGGCTACACCTTC. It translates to CASTDRGDYGYTF.

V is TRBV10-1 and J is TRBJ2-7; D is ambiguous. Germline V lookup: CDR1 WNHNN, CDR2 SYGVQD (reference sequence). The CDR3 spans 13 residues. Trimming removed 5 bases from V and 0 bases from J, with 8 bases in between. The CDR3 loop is CASSRQSSYEQYF. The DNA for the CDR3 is TGCGCCAGCAGTCGCCAGAGCTCCTACGAGCAGTACTTC.

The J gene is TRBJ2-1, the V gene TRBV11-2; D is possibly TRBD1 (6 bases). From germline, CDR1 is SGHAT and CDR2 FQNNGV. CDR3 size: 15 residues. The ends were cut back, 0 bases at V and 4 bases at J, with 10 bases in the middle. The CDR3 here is CASSLDRGLYNEQFF. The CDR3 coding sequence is TGTGCCAGCAGCTTAGACAGGGGCCTTTACAATGAGCAGTTCTTC. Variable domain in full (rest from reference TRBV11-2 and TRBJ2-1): EAGVAQSPRYKIIEKRQSVAFWCNPISGHATLYWYQQILGQGPKLLIQFQNNGVVDDSQLPKDRFSAERLKGVDSTLKIQPAKLEDSAVYLCASSLDRGLYNEQFFGPGTRLTVL.

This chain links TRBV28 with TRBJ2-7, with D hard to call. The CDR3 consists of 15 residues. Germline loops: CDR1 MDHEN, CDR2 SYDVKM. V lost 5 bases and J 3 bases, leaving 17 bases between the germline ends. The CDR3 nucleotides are TGTGCCAGCAGTGGCGCCTGGGATAGCCACTACGAGCAGTACTTC. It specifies CASSGAWDSHYEQYF. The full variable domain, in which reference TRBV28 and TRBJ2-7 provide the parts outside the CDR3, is DVKVTQSSRYLVKRTGEKVFLECVQDMDHENMFWYRQDPGLGLRLIYFSYDVKMKEKGDIPEGYSVSREKKERFSLILESASTNQTSMYLCASSGAWDSHYEQYFGPGTRLTVT.

The CDR3, as DNA: TGTGCCATCAACAATCAGGGGGGCTTCAATCAGCCCCAGCATTTT. Translating gives CAINNQGGFNQPQHF. The chain recombines TRBV10-3 with TRBJ1-5, with TRBD1 matching over 7 bases. This CDR3 has 15 amino acids. With V trimmed by 7 bases and J by 3 bases, 9 bases remained unmatched. Germline V gene lookup returns CDR1 ENHRY and CDR2 SYGVKD.

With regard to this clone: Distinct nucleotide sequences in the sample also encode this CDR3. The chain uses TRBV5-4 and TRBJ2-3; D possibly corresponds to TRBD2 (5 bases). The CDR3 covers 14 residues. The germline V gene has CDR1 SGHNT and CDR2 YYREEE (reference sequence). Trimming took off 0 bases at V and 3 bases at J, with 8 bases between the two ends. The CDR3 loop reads CASSLARGTDTQYF. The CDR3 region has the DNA TGTGCCAGCAGCTTGGCCCGAGGGACAGATACGCAGTATTTT.

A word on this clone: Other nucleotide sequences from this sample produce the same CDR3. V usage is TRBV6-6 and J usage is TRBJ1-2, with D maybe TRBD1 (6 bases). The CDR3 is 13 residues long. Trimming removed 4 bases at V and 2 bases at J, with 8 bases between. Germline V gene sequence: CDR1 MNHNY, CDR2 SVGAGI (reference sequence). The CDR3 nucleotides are TGTGCCAGCAGTTCGGGACAAAACTATGGCTACACCTTC. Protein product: CASSSGQNYGYTF.

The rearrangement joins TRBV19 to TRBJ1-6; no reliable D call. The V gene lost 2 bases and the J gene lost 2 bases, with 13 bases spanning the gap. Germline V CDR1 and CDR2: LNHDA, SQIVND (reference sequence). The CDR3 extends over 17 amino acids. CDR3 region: CASSISMSGTYNSPLHF. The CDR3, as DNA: TGTGCCAGTAGTATATCAATGAGCGGAACCTATAATTCACCCCTCCACTTT.

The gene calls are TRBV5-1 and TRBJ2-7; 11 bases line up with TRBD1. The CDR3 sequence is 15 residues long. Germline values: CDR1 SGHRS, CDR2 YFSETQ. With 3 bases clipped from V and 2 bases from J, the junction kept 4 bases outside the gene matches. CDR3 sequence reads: CASSWRTGGTYEQYF. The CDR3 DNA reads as TGCGCCAGCAGCTGGAGGACAGGGGGCACCTACGAGCAGTACTTC.